What follows is one T cell receptor (beta chain) and its context. Antigen specificity is unknown. This specimen belongs to a study of T cell responses to AZD1222 COVID-19 vaccine. Study-wide findings and caveats: No day 14 peak samples; only post-peak repertoires were characterized. The study reported that nearly half of spike-specific TCRs target unmutated variant regions. Donor demographics were predominantly white British with a female majority; clonal diversity may be underestimated.

Profiling relied on immunoSEQ multiplex PCR, and the TCRdb table lists in-frame clones only, not all of them. Of about 220,000 clones in the sample, under 95% were seen once. Sequencing used peripheral blood, obtained on day 0 of MenACWY control vaccination. This TCR came from an adult in good health.

Here the CDR3 reads CASSLPRTYSPLHF. In DNA form, the CDR3 reads TGTGCCAGCTCCCTCCCCAGGACATATTCACCCCTCCACTTT. J is TRBJ1-6 and V is TRBV28, with D possibly matching TRBD1 (5 bases). The germline gives CDR1 MDHEN, CDR2 SYDVKM. The CDR3 is 14 residues long. V was shortened by 8 bases and J by 8 bases, with 16 bases between the two germline ends. Full variable domain (remainder filled in from reference TRBV28 and TRBJ1-6): DVKVTQSSRYLVKRTGEKVFLECVQDMDHENMFWYRQDPGLGLRLIYFSYDVKMKEKGDIPEGYSVSREKKERFSLILESASTNQTSMYLCASSLPRTYSPLHFGNGTRLTVT.